Detailed here is one T cell receptor beta chain. What it binds is unknown. The germline V gene encodes CDR1 MGHRA and CDR2 YSYEKL. The CDR3 totals 14 residues. V lost 0 bases and J lost 11; bases outside the gene matches: 5. This record belongs to a study of identical twins. The study's findings and limits: Cross-sectional statistical analysis was relied on for the conclusions, without the same donors being followed. Within cord blood, abundant beta clonotypes carried fewer insertions, but memory repertoires showed no such trend.

TCRdb itself ran the 5' RACE reads through MiXCR, one entry per CDR3 protein. The sample lists about 330,000 distinct CDR3 sequences, 12% occurring once. In addition, the sample was reused for a study of yellow fever vaccine responses in identical twins.

Sequenced input: CD8+ T cells sorted from blood. The receptor was derived from a woman in her late teens or twenties in good health. The chain is built from TRBV4-1 and TRBJ2-4, with 9 nucleotides matching TRBD1. This CDR3 is CASSQEGTGSFQYF. The DNA for the CDR3 is TGCGCCAGCAGCCAAGAGGGGACAGGGTCTTTTCAGTACTTC.